This T cell receptor beta chain is drawn from a study of blood T cell repertoires in COVID-19. Study context: Donors in the United States, Italy and Spain gave samples during acute or convalescent COVID-19. T cells, B-cell-depleted T cells, or PBMCs supplied cDNA or gDNA.

In the original processing: Reference gene primer amplification gave nucleated cell count estimates. Only in-frame clones appear in the TCRdb table, and some are missing; sequencing was by immunoSEQ multiplex PCR. V and J calls and clone size are as listed in that table; D and trimming were resolved from the DNA. Altogether about 120,000 clones are present, roughly 83% being singletons, with the ten largest covering around 4.1%. Germline V lookup: CDR1 SNHLY, CDR2 FYNNEI. The CDR3 covers 15 residues. V was pared by 5 bases and J by 0 bases, with 13 bases between. The receptor's source is an elderly woman with acute or convalescent COVID-19. Material for sequencing was peripheral blood. J is TRBJ1-1 and V is TRBV2; D may be TRBD1 (6 bases). The chain's CDR3 is CASSPDSGMNTEAFF. As DNA, the CDR3 is TGTGCCAGCAGTCCGGACAGTGGCATGAACACTGAAGCTTTCTTT.